Described below is a single T cell receptor (beta chain) sequence and its context. This sample stems from a study of T cell changes during pregnancy in multiple sclerosis. The CDR3 contains 14 residues. V lost 1 base to trimming and J lost 4 bases, with 8 bases between them. Germline values: CDR1 SGHTA, CDR2 FQGNSA. TCRdb's copy holds only in-frame clones and misses some; the assay was immunoSEQ multiplex PCR. The sample includes 65,000 to 80,000 clones, 90% to 95% of them seen just once. This chain connects TRBV7-2 to TRBJ2-1; no definite D call. The input for sequencing was peripheral blood, taken in the first trimester of pregnancy. This TCR was sampled from a female donor with multiple sclerosis, enrolled in a pregnancy study. The CDR3 region is CASSLDRLYNEQFF. CDR3 in DNA: TGTGCCAGCAGCTTAGACCGGTTGTACAATGAGCAGTTCTTC.